A single TCR beta chain is shown here with its context. As yet, its antigen is unknown. Germline lookup yields CDR1 SGHVS and CDR2 FQNEAQ. Trimming removed 7 bases from V and 8 bases from J; junction bases left unmatched: 8. The CDR3 has 13 amino acids. This specimen comes from a study of T cell responses to AZD1222 COVID-19 vaccine. Notes on the study in general: With dominance at 160-218 and 743-854, vaccine-associated CD4 TCRs spanned spike. Unmutated variant regions reportedly attract nearly half of all spike-specific TCRs. No day 14 peak samples; only post-peak repertoires were characterized. Receipt of two AZD1222 doses was followed by a rise in Spike-specific TCR breadth and depth.

Clones were sequenced by immunoSEQ multiplex PCR, and TCRdb holds only the in-frame ones, with some missing. The sample holds over 200,000 clones, roughly 94% seen once. The sequence was obtained from an adult who received the MenACWY meningococcal vaccine as a control. Sequencing used peripheral blood, obtained 28 days after the second dose of the MenACWY control vaccine. V is TRBV7-8 and J is TRBJ1-5; 7 nucleotides match TRBD1. This chain's CDR3 is CASTQGQFEPQHF. CDR3 coding DNA: TGTGCCAGCACCCAGGGACAGTTCGAGCCCCAGCATTTT. The full variable domain, its missing parts supplied by reference TRBV7-8 and TRBJ1-5, is GAGVSQSPRYKVAKRGQDVALRCDPISGHVSLFWYQQALGQGPEFLTYFQNEAQLDKSGLPSDRFFAERPEGSVSTLKIQRTQQEDSAVYLCASTQGQFEPQHFGDGTRLSIL.